A selection of T cell receptor beta chains follows, all from one sample in a study of T cell responses to AZD1222 COVID-19 vaccine. The assay was immunoSEQ multiplex PCR, and TCRdb's table has in-frame clones only and misses some. In the table there are 150,000 to 200,000 clones, around 90% of which are singletons. Sequencing was performed on peripheral blood, taken on day 0 of AZD1222 vaccination. These receptor sequences come from an adult in good health. The conserved cysteine and the conserved F or W are not part of the CDR3 here.

V: TRBV7-2; CDR3: ASKGSEGLAGPEQF
V: TRBV7-4; CDR3: ASFTLLTRDRGYT
V: TRBV19; CDR3: ASSMRGRTEAF
V: TRBV5-1; CDR3: ASSPTSGGGNEQF
V: TRBV7-9; CDR3: ASSFSENTGELF
V: TRBV5-5; CDR3: ASSLYRADGYT
V: TRBV3-1/TRBV3-2; CDR3: ASSQVRGRGVNEQF
V: TRBV5-4; CDR3: ASSLAWRVQETQY
V: TRBV3-1/TRBV3-2; CDR3: ASSQHSGERGEAF
V: TRBV9; CDR3: ASSVVSGGYNEQF
V: TRBV12-3/TRBV12-4; CDR3: ASQWGRETQY
V: TRBV5-8; CDR3: ASRKHGTIAIASEKLF
V: TRBV5-1; CDR3: ASSPGEGRLLEKLF
V: TRBV20-1; CDR3: SASWGDTQY
V: TRBV4-1; CDR3: ASSLQGNTEAF
V: TRBV2; CDR3: ASSPPGQGPY
V: TRBV6-1; CDR3: ASSEPGRGNEQF
V: TRBV10-3; CDR3: AISADRYYEQY
V: TRBV18; CDR3: ASSPAGGGTTSTDTQY
V: TRBV19; CDR3: ASSIIPDSWNTEAF
V: TRBV7-8; CDR3: ASSLGIAEYEQY
V: TRBV27; CDR3: ASSLPLGSGRAKDTGELF
V: TRBV19; CDR3: ASSYPDRATEAF
V: TRBV5-1; CDR3: ASSLFSGQGSYGYT
V: TRBV6-5; CDR3: ASSPWEEVQPQH
V: TRBV28; CDR3: ASSGGTENTEAF
V: TRBV7-7; CDR3: ASSLRGQYTEAF
V: TRBV3-1/TRBV3-2; CDR3: ASSQESFMDRGRSPLH
V: TRBV5-1; CDR3: ASSLAGETQY
V: TRBV25-1; CDR3: ASNRDTL
V: TRBV5-1; CDR3: ASSQTATTNEKLF
V: TRBV5-8; CDR3: ASTLFWGGSSAGYT
V: TRBV2; CDR3: ASSEGLVSNQPQH
V: TRBV4-2; CDR3: ASSHSGVMNTEAF
V: TRBV19; CDR3: ASSIKSNQPQH
V: TRBV30; CDR3: AWGRSEGGYGYT
V: TRBV10-2; CDR3: ASSEDAGGWYGYT
V: TRBV10-1; CDR3: ASSLTGKNTEAF
V: TRBV28; CDR3: ASSTNIGGTWRGTGANVLT
V: TRBV14; CDR3: ASSHPRGSRGGDTEAF
V: TRBV24-1; CDR3: ATSEMEGYT
V: TRBV27; CDR3: ASSLVAGLSSYNSPLH
V: TRBV13; CDR3: ASSFTSGRSSYEQY
V: TRBV28; CDR3: ASSLRDYVDTQY
V: TRBV29-1; CDR3: SVSWGLYGYT
V: TRBV7-3; CDR3: ASSYQETQY
V: TRBV11-2; CDR3: ASSFRRDNEQF
V: TRBV30; CDR3: AWRRAGSVAVYYGYT
V: TRBV9; CDR3: ASSGTGTSLAPTNYNEQF
V: TRBV6-7; CDR3: ASSYCPGLVSYNEQF
V: TRBV19; CDR3: ASSVDGNIPQETQY
V: TRBV4-1; CDR3: ASSLSYRQETQY
V: TRBV29-1; CDR3: SVDDLWAGPISYEQY
V: TRBV6-1; CDR3: ASSELRGTGGYNEQF
V: TRBV6-5; CDR3: ACHHGPPLNSPLH
V: TRBV19; CDR3: ASGRTGEKLF
V: TRBV4-2; CDR3: ASSQASEGYEQY
V: TRBV28; CDR3: ASSLRQLDEQF
V: TRBV28; CDR3: ASITLGGGSSYEQY